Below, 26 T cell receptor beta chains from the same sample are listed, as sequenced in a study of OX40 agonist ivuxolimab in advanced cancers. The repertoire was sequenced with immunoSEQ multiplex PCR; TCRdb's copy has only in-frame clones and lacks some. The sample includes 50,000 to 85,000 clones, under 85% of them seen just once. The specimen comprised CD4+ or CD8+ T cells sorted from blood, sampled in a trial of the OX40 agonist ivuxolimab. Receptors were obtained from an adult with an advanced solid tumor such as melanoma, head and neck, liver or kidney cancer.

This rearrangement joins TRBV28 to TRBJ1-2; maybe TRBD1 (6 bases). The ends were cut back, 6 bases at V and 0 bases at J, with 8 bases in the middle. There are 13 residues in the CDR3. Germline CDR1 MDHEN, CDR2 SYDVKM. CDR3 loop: CASRGQANYGYTF. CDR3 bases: TGTGCCAGCAGGGGACAAGCTAACTATGGCTACACCTTC.

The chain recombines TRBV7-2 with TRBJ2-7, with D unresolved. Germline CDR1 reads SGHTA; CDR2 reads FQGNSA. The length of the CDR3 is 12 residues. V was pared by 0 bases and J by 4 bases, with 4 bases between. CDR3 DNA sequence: TGTGCCAGCAGCTTAGCAGATTACGAGCAGTACTTC. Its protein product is CASSLADYEQYF.

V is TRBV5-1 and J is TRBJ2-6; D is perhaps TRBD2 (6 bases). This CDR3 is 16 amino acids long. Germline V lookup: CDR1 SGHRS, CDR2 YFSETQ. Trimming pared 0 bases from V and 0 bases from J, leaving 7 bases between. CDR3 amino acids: CASSLGGDSGANVLTF. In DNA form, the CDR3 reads TGCGCCAGCAGCTTGGGCGGGGACTCTGGGGCCAACGTCCTGACTTTC.

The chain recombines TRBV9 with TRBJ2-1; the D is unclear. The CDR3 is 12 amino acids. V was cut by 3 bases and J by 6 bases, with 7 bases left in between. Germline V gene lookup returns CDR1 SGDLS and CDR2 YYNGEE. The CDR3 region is CASSGPGNEQFF. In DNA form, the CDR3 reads TGTGCCAGCAGCGGCCCCGGCAATGAGCAGTTCTTC.

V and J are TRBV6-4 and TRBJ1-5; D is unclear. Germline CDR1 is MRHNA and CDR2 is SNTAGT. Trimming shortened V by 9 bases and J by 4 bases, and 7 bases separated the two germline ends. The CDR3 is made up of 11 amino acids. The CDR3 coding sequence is TGTGCCAGAGCCGGGAATCAGCCCCAGCATTTT. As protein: CARAGNQPQHF.

CDR3 sequence: CASSQADRSAVNEQFF. In DNA form, the CDR3 reads TGTGCCAGCTCACAGGCTGACAGGAGCGCTGTAAATGAGCAGTTCTTC. The chain is built from TRBV18 and TRBJ2-1; D might be TRBD1 (6 bases). Trimming shortened V by 4 bases and J by 7 bases, and 20 bases separated the two germline ends. Germline V CDR1 and CDR2: KGHSH, LQKENI. The CDR3 totals 16 residues.

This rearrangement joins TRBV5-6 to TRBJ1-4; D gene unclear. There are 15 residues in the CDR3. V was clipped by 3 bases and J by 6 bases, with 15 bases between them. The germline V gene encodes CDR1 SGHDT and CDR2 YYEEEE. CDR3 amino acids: CASSSSVQRDEKLFF. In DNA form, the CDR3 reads TGTGCCAGCAGCTCTTCGGTACAGAGAGATGAAAAACTGTTTTTT. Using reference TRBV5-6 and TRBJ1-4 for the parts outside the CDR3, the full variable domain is DAGVTQSPTHLIKTRGQQVTLRCSPKSGHDTVSWYQQALGQGPQFIFQYYEEEERQRGNFPDRFSGHQFPNYSSELNVNALLLGDSALYLCASSSSVQRDEKLFFGSGTQLSVL.

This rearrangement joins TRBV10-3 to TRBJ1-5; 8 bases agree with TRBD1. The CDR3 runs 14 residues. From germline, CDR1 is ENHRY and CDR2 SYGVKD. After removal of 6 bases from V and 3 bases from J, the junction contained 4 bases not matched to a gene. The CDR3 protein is CAISQTGDNQPQHF. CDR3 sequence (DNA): TGTGCCATCAGCCAGACAGGGGACAATCAGCCCCAGCATTTT.

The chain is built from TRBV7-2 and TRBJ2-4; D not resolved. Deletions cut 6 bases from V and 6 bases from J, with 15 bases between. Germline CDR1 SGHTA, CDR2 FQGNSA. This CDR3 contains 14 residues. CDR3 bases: TGTGCCAGCAGTGCGATCGTAGGCAGAAACATTCAGTACTTC. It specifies CASSAIVGRNIQYF.

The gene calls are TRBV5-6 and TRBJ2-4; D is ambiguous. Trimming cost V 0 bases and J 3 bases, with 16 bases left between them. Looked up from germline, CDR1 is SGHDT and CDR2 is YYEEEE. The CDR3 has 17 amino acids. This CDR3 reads CASSLVGQREVKNIQYF. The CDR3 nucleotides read TGTGCCAGCAGCTTGGTTGGGCAGAGAGAAGTCAAAAACATTCAGTACTTC. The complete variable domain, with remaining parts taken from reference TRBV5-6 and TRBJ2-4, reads DAGVTQSPTHLIKTRGQQVTLRCSPKSGHDTVSWYQQALGQGPQFIFQYYEEEERQRGNFPDRFSGHQFPNYSSELNVNALLLGDSALYLCASSLVGQREVKNIQYFGAGTRLSVL.

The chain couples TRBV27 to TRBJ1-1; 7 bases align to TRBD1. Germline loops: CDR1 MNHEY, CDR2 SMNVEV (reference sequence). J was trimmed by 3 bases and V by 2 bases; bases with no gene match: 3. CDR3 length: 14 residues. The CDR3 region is CASSLLGQYTEAFF. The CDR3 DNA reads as TGTGCCAGCAGTTTACTGGGACAGTACACTGAAGCTTTCTTT.

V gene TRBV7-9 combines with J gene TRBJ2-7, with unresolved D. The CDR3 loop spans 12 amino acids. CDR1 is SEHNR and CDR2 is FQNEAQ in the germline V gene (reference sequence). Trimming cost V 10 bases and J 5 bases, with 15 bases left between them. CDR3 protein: CATQGRRDEQYF. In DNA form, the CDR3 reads TGTGCCACCCAAGGTCGAAGGGACGAGCAGTACTTC.

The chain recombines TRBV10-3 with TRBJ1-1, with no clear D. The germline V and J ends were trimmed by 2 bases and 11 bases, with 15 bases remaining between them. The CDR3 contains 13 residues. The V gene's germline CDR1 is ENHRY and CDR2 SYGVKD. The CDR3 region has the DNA TGTGCCATCAGTGAGGGTCGTCCGAACGAGGCTTTCTTT. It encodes CAISEGRPNEAFF.

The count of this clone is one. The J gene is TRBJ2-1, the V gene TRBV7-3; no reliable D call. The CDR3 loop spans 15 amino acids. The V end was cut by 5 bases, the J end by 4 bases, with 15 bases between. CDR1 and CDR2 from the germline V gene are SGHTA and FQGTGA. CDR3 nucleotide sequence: TGTGCCAGCAGCGCGAGAAGGGTACTGTACAATGAGCAGTTCTTC. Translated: CASSARRVLYNEQFF.

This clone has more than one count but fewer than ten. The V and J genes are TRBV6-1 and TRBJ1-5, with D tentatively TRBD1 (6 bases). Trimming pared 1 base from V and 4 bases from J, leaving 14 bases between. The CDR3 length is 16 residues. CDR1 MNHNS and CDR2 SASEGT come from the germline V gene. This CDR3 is CASSEGTQGRNQPQHF. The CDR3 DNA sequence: TGTGCCAGCAGTGAAGGAACCCAGGGGAGGAATCAGCCCCAGCATTTT.

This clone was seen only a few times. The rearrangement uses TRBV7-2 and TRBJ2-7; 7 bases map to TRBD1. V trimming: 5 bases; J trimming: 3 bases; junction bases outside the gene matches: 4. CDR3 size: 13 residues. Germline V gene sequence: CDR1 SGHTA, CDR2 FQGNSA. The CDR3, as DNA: TGTGCCAGCAGCACTAACAGGGGCTACGAGCAGTACTTC. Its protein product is CASSTNRGYEQYF. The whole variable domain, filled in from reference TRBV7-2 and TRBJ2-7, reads GAGVSQSPSNKVTEKGKDVELRCDPISGHTALYWYRQSLGQGLEFLIYFQGNSAPDKSGLPSDRFSAERTGGSVSTLTIQRTQQEDSAVYLCASSTNRGYEQYFGPGTRLTVT.

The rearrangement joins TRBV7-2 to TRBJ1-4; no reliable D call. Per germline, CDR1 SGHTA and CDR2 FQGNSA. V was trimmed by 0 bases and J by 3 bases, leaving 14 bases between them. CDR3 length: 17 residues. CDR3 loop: CASSLAPGLTANEKLFF. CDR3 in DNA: TGTGCCAGCAGCTTAGCTCCCGGGTTGACGGCTAATGAAAAACTGTTTTTT.

The CDR3: CASSPVNREVGNTIYF. The DNA of the CDR3 is TGTGCCAGCAGCCCGGTGAACAGGGAAGTTGGAAACACCATATATTTT. The rearrangement joins TRBV14 to TRBJ1-3; possibly TRBD1 for D (6 bases). Germline CDR1 is SGHDN and CDR2 is FVKESK. The CDR3 loop spans 16 amino acids. Trimming pared 4 bases from V and 3 bases from J, leaving 16 bases between.

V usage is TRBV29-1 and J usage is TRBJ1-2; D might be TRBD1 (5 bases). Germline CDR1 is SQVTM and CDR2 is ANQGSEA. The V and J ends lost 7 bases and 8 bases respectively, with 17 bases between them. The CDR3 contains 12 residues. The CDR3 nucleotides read TGCAGCGCCCAGGGTTCTTTGGGGGGCTACACCTTC. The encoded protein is CSAQGSLGGYTF.

CDR3 protein: CASSLRHPGQGYEQYF. Written as DNA, the CDR3 is TGTGCCAGCAGTTTACGCCATCCGGGACAGGGGTACGAGCAGTACTTC. This rearrangement joins TRBV27 to TRBJ2-7; 10 bases are shared with TRBD1. The CDR3 has 16 residues. Germline V gene lookup returns CDR1 MNHEY and CDR2 SMNVEV (reference sequence). J lost 4 bases, V lost 2 bases, and 8 bases had no gene match.

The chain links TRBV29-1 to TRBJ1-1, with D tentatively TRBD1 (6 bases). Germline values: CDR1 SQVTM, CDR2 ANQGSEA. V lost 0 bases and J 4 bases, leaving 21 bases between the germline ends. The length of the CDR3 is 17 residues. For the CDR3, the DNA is TGCAGCGTTGAAGATCCGGGGGCCATCCCTTGGACCACTGAAGCTTTCTTT. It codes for CSVEDPGAIPWTTEAFF.

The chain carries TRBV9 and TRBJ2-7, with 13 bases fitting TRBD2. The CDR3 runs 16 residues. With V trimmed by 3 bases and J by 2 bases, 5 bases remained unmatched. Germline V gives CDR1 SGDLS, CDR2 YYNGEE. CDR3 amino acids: CASSAGTSGKTYEQYF. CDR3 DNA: TGTGCCAGCAGCGCAGGGACTAGCGGGAAAACCTACGAGCAGTACTTC.

CDR3 coding DNA: TGTGCCAGCAGCTTAGCTGTGACGATGAACACTGAAGCTTTCTTT. Translating it yields CASSLAVTMNTEAFF. The gene calls are TRBV7-9 and TRBJ1-1; unclear D gene. This CDR3 is 15 amino acids long. Germline V CDR1 and CDR2: SEHNR, FQNEAQ (reference sequence). Trimming stripped 0 bases from V and 0 bases from J, with 8 bases between.

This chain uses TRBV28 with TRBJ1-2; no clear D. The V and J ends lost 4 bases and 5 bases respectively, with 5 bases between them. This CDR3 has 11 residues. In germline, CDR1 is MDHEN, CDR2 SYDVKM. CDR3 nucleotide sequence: TGTGCCAGCAGTTCCAGGTATGGCTACACCTTC. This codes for CASSSRYGYTF.

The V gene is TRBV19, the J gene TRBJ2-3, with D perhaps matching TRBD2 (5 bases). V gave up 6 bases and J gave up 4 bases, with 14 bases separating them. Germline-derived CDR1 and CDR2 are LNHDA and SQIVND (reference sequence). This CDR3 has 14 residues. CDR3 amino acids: CASSVDYAPDTQYF. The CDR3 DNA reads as TGTGCCAGTAGCGTAGACTACGCCCCAGATACGCAGTATTTT.

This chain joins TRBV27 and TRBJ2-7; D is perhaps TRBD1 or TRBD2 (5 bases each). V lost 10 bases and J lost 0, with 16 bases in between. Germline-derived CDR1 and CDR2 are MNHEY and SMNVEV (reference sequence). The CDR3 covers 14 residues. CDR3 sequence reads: CATKGSTVSYEQYF. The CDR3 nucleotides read TGTGCCACCAAGGGGAGCACAGTCTCCTACGAGCAGTACTTC.